This T cell receptor (beta chain) was sequenced in a study of patients and donors after allogeneic stem cell transplantation. CDR1 is MNHEY and CDR2 is SVGEGT in the germline V gene. V lost 4 bases and J lost 0; bases outside the gene matches: 8. The CDR3 runs 17 residues. MiXCR, run by TCRdb on the RT-PCR reads, gives a single entry per CDR3 protein. The table shows approximately 10,000 distinct CDR3 sequences, with 5.5% to 7% occurring only once. V and J are TRBV6-2 or TRBV6-3 and TRBJ2-1; 8 bases fit TRBD2. Material for sequencing was blood, either unsorted or a sorted T cell fraction (not recorded which). The sequence was obtained from a human donor who was either an allogeneic HSCT recipient or a stem cell or donor lymphocyte infusion donor (not recorded which). It is not recorded whose cells these are; they may come from a transplant donor. The CDR3 here is CASSSSPGGSSYNEQFF. The CDR3 region has the DNA TGTGCCAGCAGTTCCTCTCCGGGGGGGAGCTCCTACAATGAGCAGTTCTTC.